Following are 25 T cell receptor beta chains from one sample sequenced in a study of blood T cell repertoires in COVID-19. Clones were read by immunoSEQ multiplex PCR, and TCRdb kept only the in-frame ones, dropping some. The sample records roughly 270,000 clones, around 90% being singletons. The sample taken for sequencing was peripheral blood. These receptors were obtained from a man younger than 30 with active or convalescent COVID-19.

The chain carries TRBV12-5 and TRBJ2-7, with 11 bases aligning to TRBD1. The trim removed 4 bases at V and 5 bases at J, leaving 4 bases unmatched. Looked up from germline, CDR1 is LGHNT and CDR2 is FRNRAP. The CDR3 is made up of 14 amino acids. CDR3 loop: CASGWGQGVNEQYF. The CDR3, as DNA: TGTGCTAGTGGTTGGGGACAGGGGGTAAACGAGCAGTACTTC.

The genes are TRBV4-1 and TRBJ1-2; tentative D call: TRBD1 (6 bases). This CDR3 spans 14 amino acids. Germline V CDR1 and CDR2: MGHRA, YSYEKL. V dropped 2 bases and J dropped 3 bases, with 10 bases sitting between them. The CDR3 sequence: CASSQQDRYYGYTF. CDR3 nucleotide sequence: TGCGCCAGCAGCCAACAGGACAGATACTATGGCTACACCTTC.

J is TRBJ2-7 and V is TRBV19, with 7 bases matching TRBD1. The ends lost 4 bases at V and 3 bases at J; junction bases unmatched: 6. Germline CDR1 LNHDA, CDR2 SQIVND (reference sequence). The CDR3 sequence is 14 residues long. The CDR3 DNA reads as TGTGCCAGTAGTAAACCGGGACAGCTCTACGAGCAGTACTTC. It encodes CASSKPGQLYEQYF. Supplemented by reference TRBV19 and TRBJ2-7, the full variable domain reads DGGITQSPKYLFRKEGQNVTLSCEQNLNHDAMYWYRQDPGQGLRLIYYSQIVNDFQKGDIAEGYSVSREKKESFPLTVTSAQKNPTAFYLCASSKPGQLYEQYFGPGTRLTVT.

CDR3 nucleotide sequence: TGTGCCAGCAGCTTAGGCAATTACATGAACACTGAAGCTTTCTTT. It specifies CASSLGNYMNTEAFF. This chain links TRBV7-6 with TRBJ1-1; D unclear. V was shortened by 1 base and J by 0 bases, with 9 bases between the two germline ends. CDR1 is SGHVS, CDR2 FNYEAQ, per germline. The CDR3 runs to 15 residues.

V gene TRBV11-2 combines with J gene TRBJ2-3; D might be TRBD1 (5 bases). Trimming cost V 1 base and J 3 bases, with 17 bases left between them. Germline V gene sequence: CDR1 SGHAT, CDR2 FQNNGV. CDR3 size: 17 residues. CDR3: CASSLVVGRVGTDTQYF. CDR3 coding DNA: TGTGCCAGCAGCTTAGTTGTGGGCAGGGTAGGAACAGATACGCAGTATTTT. Based on the CDR3 plus reference TRBV11-2 and TRBJ2-3, the full variable domain is EAGVAQSPRYKIIEKRQSVAFWCNPISGHATLYWYQQILGQGPKLLIQFQNNGVVDDSQLPKDRFSAERLKGVDSTLKIQPAKLEDSAVYLCASSLVVGRVGTDTQYFGPGTRLTVL.

The chain couples TRBV6-5 to TRBJ1-1, with D hard to call. Looked up from germline, CDR1 is MNHEY and CDR2 is SVGAGI. The CDR3 runs to 14 residues. Trimming took off 4 bases at V and 11 bases at J, with 20 bases between the two ends. As DNA, the CDR3 is TGTGCCAGCAGTTCGGAGAGGCGTGCCGCGGGGGCTTTCTTT. This encodes CASSSERRAAGAFF.

This chain connects TRBV7-3 to TRBJ2-7, with 7 bases fitting TRBD1. The junction had 7 bases not matched to a gene; V was cut back by 4 bases and J by 7 bases. The CDR3 is 13 amino acids. Germline values: CDR1 SGHTA, CDR2 FQGTGA. CDR3: CASSSGAGGEQYF. DNA of the CDR3: TGTGCCAGCAGCTCAGGTGCAGGGGGTGAGCAGTACTTC.

The chain is built from TRBV11-2 and TRBJ1-1; no definite D call. The V gene's germline CDR1 is SGHAT and CDR2 FQNNGV. The CDR3 runs to 13 residues. With 1 base removed from V and 5 bases from J, the gap between germline ends came to 8 bases. The CDR3 nucleotides read TGTGCCAGCAGCTTAGCTGAACAAACTGAAGCTTTCTTT. Translated, it gives CASSLAEQTEAFF.

This rearrangement joins TRBV27 to TRBJ1-5; 7 bases match TRBD1. CDR1 is MNHEY, CDR2 SMNVEV, per germline (reference sequence). After removal of 6 bases from V and 3 bases from J, the junction contained 8 bases not matched to a gene. The length of the CDR3 is 15 residues. DNA of the CDR3: TGTGCCAGCAGCCCAGGACAGGTTAACAATCAGCCCCAGCATTTT. Translated, it gives CASSPGQVNNQPQHF.

CDR3 coding DNA: TGTGCCAGCAGCGTAGAAGGGACTACCCTACGAAGGCAGCCGTTCTTC. As protein: CASSVEGTTLRRQPFF. The chain is built from TRBV9 and TRBJ2-1; 7 bases line up with TRBD2. This CDR3 is built from 16 residues. The germline gives CDR1 SGDLS, CDR2 YYNGEE. Trimming cost V 0 bases and J 15 bases; bases outside gene matches: 18.

V and J are TRBV19 and TRBJ2-1, with 12 bases identical to TRBD1. Trimming removed 0 bases from V and 8 bases from J; junction bases left unmatched: 5. This CDR3 is 16 amino acids long. Germline loops: CDR1 LNHDA, CDR2 SQIVND (reference sequence). The CDR3 loop is CASSIDPGTGGDEQFF. CDR3 nucleotides: TGTGCCAGTAGTATAGATCCCGGGACAGGGGGCGATGAGCAGTTCTTC.

The chain links TRBV9 to TRBJ2-1, with no clear D. Trimming removed 0 bases from V and 4 bases from J, with 5 bases in between. In germline, CDR1 is SGDLS, CDR2 YYNGEE. The CDR3 spans 13 residues. CDR3 nucleotides: TGTGCCAGCAGCGTAGCAGGATACAATGAGCAGTTCTTC. Translation gives CASSVAGYNEQFF.

V and J are TRBV19 and TRBJ2-3, with D possibly matching TRBD2 (5 bases). In germline, CDR1 is LNHDA, CDR2 SQIVND (reference sequence). With 3 bases removed from V and 3 bases from J, the gap between germline ends came to 16 bases. The CDR3 sequence is 16 residues long. DNA of the CDR3: TGTGCCAGTAGTATCTCGCCAGGTACGGGAACAGATACGCAGTATTTT. Translation: CASSISPGTGTDTQYF.

Points on this clone: The junction does not match germline at one end; this may be a read error. Within the sample, other DNA sequences also encode this same CDR3. The V gene is TRBV29-1, the J gene TRBJ2-7, with 7 positions matching TRBD2. Germline loops: CDR1 SQVTM, CDR2 ANQGSEA. There are 13 residues in the CDR3. The CDR3 DNA sequence: TGCAGCGTTGAAGGACCGGGGGACTACGAGCAATACTTC. Residues: CSVEGPGDYEQYF.

This clone was recorded only once. The chain is built from TRBV15 and TRBJ2-5; D gene ambiguous. Germline loops: CDR1 LNHNV, CDR2 YYDKDF (reference sequence). V lost 1 base and J lost 1, with 10 bases in between. This CDR3 spans 15 amino acids. CDR3 DNA: TGTGCCACCAGCAGAGGGCGGTTGGGCCAAGAGACCCAGTACTTC. This encodes CATSRGRLGQETQYF.

This clone came up once. The genes are TRBV7-9 and TRBJ1-6, with 10 positions matching TRBD1. J lost 4 bases, V lost 4 bases, and 4 bases had no gene match. Germline V CDR1 and CDR2: SEHNR, FQNEAQ (reference sequence). The CDR3 totals 16 residues. CDR3 in DNA: TGTGCCAGCAGCTATGGGACAGGGGAATATAATTCACCCCTCCACTTT. Amino acid sequence: CASSYGTGEYNSPLHF.

The gene calls are TRBV5-1 and TRBJ1-3; 7 bases line up with TRBD1. V gave up 0 bases and J gave up 6 bases; unmatched junction bases: 3. The CDR3 runs 14 residues. Germline CDR1 and CDR2: SGHRS and YFSETQ. The DNA of the CDR3 is TGCGCCAGCAGCTTGGCAGGGGGTACAAACACCATATATTTT. Residues: CASSLAGGTNTIYF.

J is TRBJ1-1 and V is TRBV29-1, with TRBD1 matching 7 bases. Germline CDR1 is SQVTM and CDR2 is ANQGSEA. The V and J ends lost 2 bases and 1 base, in that order; junction bases with no gene match: 7. This CDR3 has 15 amino acids. The CDR3 DNA is TGCAGCGTTGAACCCCTAGGGGACAGGAACACTGAAGCTTTCTTT. It is translated as CSVEPLGDRNTEAFF.

This chain connects TRBV13 to TRBJ1-5, with 7 bases fitting TRBD1. The CDR3 contains 16 residues. V dropped 0 bases and J dropped 0; count of bases not matched to a gene: 2. Germline CDR1 PRHDT, CDR2 FYEKMQ (reference sequence). The CDR3 DNA reads TGTGCCAGCAGCTTAGGGGGGACAGCTAGCAATCAGCCCCAGCATTTT. The encoded protein is CASSLGGTASNQPQHF. Complete variable domain (other parts from reference TRBV13 and TRBJ1-5): AAGVIQSPRHLIKEKRETATLKCYPIPRHDTVYWYQQGPGQDPQFLISFYEKMQSDKGSIPDRFSAQQFSDYHSELNMSSLELGDSALYFCASSLGGTASNQPQHFGDGTRLSIL.

V gene TRBV6-5 combines with J gene TRBJ2-2, with D maybe TRBD2 (6 bases). There are 16 residues in the CDR3. Deletions cut 0 bases from V and 4 bases from J, with 12 bases between. Germline loops: CDR1 MNHEY, CDR2 SVGAGI. The CDR3 reads CASSYSPVGGTGELFF. The CDR3 region has the DNA TGTGCCAGCAGTTACTCACCCGTGGGAGGCACCGGGGAGCTGTTTTTT.

The gene calls are TRBV5-1 and TRBJ1-4, with a weak D call TRBD1 (5 bases). The CDR3 runs to 15 residues. Trimming left V 0 bases short and J 2 bases short, with 8 bases between. The germline V gene encodes CDR1 SGHRS and CDR2 YFSETQ. CDR3 region: CASSLAGVTNEKLFF. DNA for the CDR3: TGCGCCAGCAGCTTGGCGGGGGTCACTAATGAAAAACTGTTTTTT. Variable domain in full (rest from reference TRBV5-1 and TRBJ1-4): KAGVTQTPRYLIKTRGQQVTLSCSPISGHRSVSWYQQTPGQGLQFLFEYFSETQRNKGNFPGRFSGRQFSNSRSEMNVSTLELGDSALYLCASSLAGVTNEKLFFGSGTQLSVL.

This sequence joins TRBV6-1 and TRBJ2-6; weak D call: TRBD2 (5 bases). Germline V gene lookup returns CDR1 MNHNS and CDR2 SASEGT. V shed 1 base and J shed 0 bases, with 10 bases lying between them. The CDR3 is 17 residues long. The CDR3 here is CASSEVAGDSGANVLTF. The CDR3 coding sequence is TGTGCCAGCAGTGAAGTGGCCGGGGACTCTGGGGCCAACGTCCTGACTTTC.

This chain joins TRBV2 and TRBJ1-1; 10 nucleotides line up with TRBD1. The germline V gene has CDR1 SNHLY and CDR2 FYNNEI. V was pared by 7 bases and J by 6 bases, with 11 bases of the junction left unmatched. This CDR3 region has 15 residues. CDR3 loop: CASTVSLGTGAEAFF. CDR3 nucleotide sequence: TGTGCCAGCACCGTCTCCCTCGGGACAGGGGCTGAAGCTTTCTTT.

This sequence joins TRBV4-2 and TRBJ2-5; TRBD2 aligns across 8 bases. The germline gives CDR1 LGHNA, CDR2 YNFKEQ. Trimming cost V 4 bases and J 5 bases; bases outside gene matches: 6. This CDR3 has 14 residues. CDR3 in amino acids: CASSPGGARETQYF. CDR3 DNA sequence: TGTGCCAGCAGCCCCGGGGGGGCCCGCGAGACCCAGTACTTC.

The rearrangement joins TRBV18 to TRBJ1-2; the match to TRBD1 covers 9 bases. CDR3 length: 14 amino acids. V gave up 5 bases and J gave up 5 bases; unmatched junction bases: 6. CDR1 is KGHSH, CDR2 LQKENI, per germline. This CDR3 reads CASSETGGPYGYTF. CDR3 bases: TGTGCCAGCTCAGAAACAGGGGGCCCTTATGGCTACACCTTC.